The 20 T cell receptor beta chains given below trace back to one sample, sequenced in a study of blood T cell repertoires in COVID-19. Data came from immunoSEQ multiplex PCR; TCRdb stores just in-frame clones and leaves some out. The table shows almost 250,000 clones, with 86% occurring only once. Sample: peripheral blood. These receptor sequences come from a woman older than 75 with COVID-19, enrolled during active disease.

The chain employs TRBV18 and TRBJ2-5, with 7 bases identical to TRBD2. CDR1 and CDR2 from the germline V gene are KGHSH and LQKENI. The length of the CDR3 is 14 residues. Trimming at V came to 2 bases and at J to 5 bases, leaving 5 bases not matched to a gene. CDR3 in DNA: TGTGCCAGCTCACCATCTAGCGGAGGGGAGACCCAGTACTTC. It yields the protein CASSPSSGGETQYF.

The chain recombines TRBV18 with TRBJ1-1, with D perhaps matching TRBD1 (6 bases). This CDR3 comprises 17 residues. Per germline, CDR1 KGHSH and CDR2 LQKENI. The V end was cut by 3 bases, the J end by 3 bases, with 20 bases between. CDR3 amino acids: CASSPVRGAVMDTEAFF. CDR3 DNA: TGTGCCAGCTCACCGGTTCGGGGGGCGGTTATGGACACTGAAGCTTTCTTT.

This chain uses TRBV19 with TRBJ2-4; 7 nucleotides align to TRBD1. The CDR3 consists of 16 residues. Per the germline V gene, CDR1 is LNHDA and CDR2 is SQIVND (reference sequence). V dropped 7 bases and J dropped 0; count of bases not matched to a gene: 9. The CDR3 loop reads CASKQQGIEAKNIQYF. The CDR3 bases are TGTGCCAGTAAACAACAGGGGATTGAAGCCAAAAACATTCAGTACTTC.

Here the CDR3 DNA reads TGTGCCAGCAGCTTAAGGCGGGGGGACACTGAAGCTTTCTTT. It yields the protein CASSLRRGDTEAFF. The chain is built from TRBV11-2 and TRBJ1-1; TRBD1 is a possible D gene (5 bases). V was trimmed by 2 bases and J by 3 bases, leaving 10 bases between them. The CDR3 has 14 amino acids. Germline V gene data show CDR1 as SGHAT and CDR2 as FQNNGV.

The V gene is TRBV5-1, the J gene TRBJ2-4; D is possibly TRBD2 (6 bases). Trimming stripped 0 bases from V and 8 bases from J, with 18 bases between. The germline V gene has CDR1 SGHRS and CDR2 YFSETQ. The CDR3 is 16 amino acids. CDR3 amino acids: CASSLGASAGGDIQYF. The CDR3 DNA is TGCGCCAGCAGCTTGGGGGCTAGCGCCGGAGGGGACATTCAGTACTTC.

CDR3 sequence (DNA): TGTGCCATCAGCCGACAGGACCCGGCGGTGGAGCTGTTTTTT. Encoded protein: CAISRQDPAVELFF. J is TRBJ2-2 and V is TRBV10-3; a weak D match, TRBD1 (6 bases). Trimming stripped 6 bases from V and 10 bases from J, with 18 bases between. The CDR3 is 14 residues long. Per germline, CDR1 ENHRY and CDR2 SYGVKD.

This clone was picked up one time. This chain connects TRBV7-2 to TRBJ1-1; D gene uncertain. CDR1 and CDR2 from the germline V gene are SGHTA and FQGNSA. The V gene lost 1 base and the J gene lost 7 bases, with 10 bases spanning the gap. The CDR3 loop spans 13 amino acids. The CDR3 DNA reads TGTGCCAGCAGCTTAGGCCCGTCCGGTGAAGCTTTCTTT. Translated: CASSLGPSGEAFF.

V is TRBV10-3 and J is TRBJ2-1; no clear D gene. Germline V gene lookup returns CDR1 ENHRY and CDR2 SYGVKD. The length of the CDR3 is 13 residues. Trimming removed 2 bases at V and 4 bases at J, with 6 bases between. The CDR3 nucleotides are TGTGCCATCAGTGAGGCAGGATACAATGAGCAGTTCTTC. Amino acid sequence: CAISEAGYNEQFF.

The chain combines TRBV4-3 with TRBJ1-2; 7 bases line up with TRBD1. Germline values: CDR1 LGHNA, CDR2 YSLEER. Unmatched junction bases numbered 9, after V lost 2 bases and J lost 0 bases. The CDR3 has 17 amino acids. Here the CDR3 reads CASSQSWAQGANYGYTF. CDR3 nucleotide sequence: TGCGCCAGCAGCCAAAGTTGGGCCCAGGGGGCTAACTATGGCTACACCTTC.

Note on this clone: This sample also contains other DNA sequences that code for the same CDR3. In DNA form, the CDR3 reads TGTGCCAGCAGCTCGACAGGGTACAATTCACCCCTCCACTTT. Encoded protein: CASSSTGYNSPLHF. The gene calls are TRBV7-9 and TRBJ1-6, with 7 bases fitting TRBD1. The germline CDR1 and CDR2 sequences are SEHNR and FQNEAQ (reference sequence). The V segment lost 4 bases and the J segment 7 bases; nucleotides outside the gene matches: 4. This CDR3 has 14 amino acids.

The rearrangement uses TRBV5-1 and TRBJ2-2; D not resolved. This CDR3 comprises 16 residues. Germline CDR1 and CDR2: SGHRS and YFSETQ. Trimming left V 0 bases short and J 2 bases short, with 11 bases between. The CDR3 protein is CASSLVTASNTGELFF. In DNA, the CDR3 is TGCGCCAGCAGCTTGGTAACTGCTTCCAACACCGGGGAGCTGTTTTTT. Full variable domain (missing parts from reference TRBV5-1 and TRBJ2-2): KAGVTQTPRYLIKTRGQQVTLSCSPISGHRSVSWYQQTPGQGLQFLFEYFSETQRNKGNFPGRFSGRQFSNSRSEMNVSTLELGDSALYLCASSLVTASNTGELFFGEGSRLTVL.

The gene calls are TRBV12-5 and TRBJ2-1; 8 bases are a match to TRBD2. This CDR3 has 14 amino acids. The germline V gene encodes CDR1 LGHNT and CDR2 FRNRAP. The V segment lost 6 bases and the J segment 9 bases; nucleotides outside the gene matches: 10. CDR3 amino acids: CASGQSGGLGEQFF. The CDR3 nucleotides read TGTGCTAGTGGGCAATCGGGGGGGCTCGGTGAGCAGTTCTTC.

The CDR3: CASSPGQIQTMNTEAFF. Here the CDR3 DNA reads TGTGCCAGCTCACCGGGACAGATACAGACTATGAACACTGAAGCTTTCTTT. The chain links TRBV18 to TRBJ1-1, with 7 bases aligning to TRBD1. Trimming at V came to 3 bases and at J to 0 bases, leaving 10 bases not matched to a gene. The CDR3 is 17 amino acids. Germline values: CDR1 KGHSH, CDR2 LQKENI.

The V call is TRBV11-2, the J call TRBJ2-5; 7 bases are shared with TRBD2. Germline V gives CDR1 SGHAT, CDR2 FQNNGV. The CDR3 extends over 13 amino acids. Trimming cost V 4 bases and J 1 base; bases outside gene matches: 0. The chain's CDR3 is CASSWTSQETQYF. DNA of the CDR3: TGTGCCAGCAGCTGGACTAGCCAAGAGACCCAGTACTTC. Complete variable domain (other parts from reference TRBV11-2 and TRBJ2-5): EAGVAQSPRYKIIEKRQSVAFWCNPISGHATLYWYQQILGQGPKLLIQFQNNGVVDDSQLPKDRFSAERLKGVDSTLKIQPAKLEDSAVYLCASSWTSQETQYFGPGTRLLVL.

This clone showed up just once. The chain recombines TRBV3-1 (or the pseudogene TRBV3-2) with TRBJ1-1; no clear D. Per germline, CDR1 LGHDT and CDR2 YNNKEL (reference sequence). Trimming took 2 bases from V and 0 from J, leaving 10 bases between them. This CDR3 spans 15 amino acids. DNA of the CDR3: TGTGCCAGCAGCCAACCCGGGGAGATGAACACTGAAGCTTTCTTT. It encodes CASSQPGEMNTEAFF.

The chain uses TRBV29-1 and TRBJ1-4; the D gene is possibly TRBD1 (5 bases). Per germline, CDR1 SQVTM and CDR2 ANQGSEA. The CDR3 sequence is 14 residues long. The V and J ends lost 4 bases and 0 bases respectively, with 9 bases between them. As DNA, the CDR3 is TGCAGCGTTGGACAGAGCGCAACTAATGAAAAACTGTTTTTT. It codes for CSVGQSATNEKLFF.

The chain employs TRBV5-1 and TRBJ2-2; a weak D match, TRBD1 (5 bases). CDR1 and CDR2 (germline): SGHRS, YFSETQ. The CDR3 runs 14 residues. Trimming pared 6 bases from V and 5 bases from J, leaving 14 bases between. The chain's CDR3 is CASMLQGGTGELFF. The DNA for the CDR3 is TGCGCCAGCATGTTGCAGGGTGGAACCGGGGAGCTGTTTTTT. Based on the CDR3 plus reference TRBV5-1 and TRBJ2-2, the full variable domain is KAGVTQTPRYLIKTRGQQVTLSCSPISGHRSVSWYQQTPGQGLQFLFEYFSETQRNKGNFPGRFSGRQFSNSRSEMNVSTLELGDSALYLCASMLQGGTGELFFGEGSRLTVL.

CDR3 in DNA: TGTGCCAGCAGCCCTGGACTAGCGGGGGCCTCAGGCACCGGGGAGCTGTTTTTT. Protein product: CASSPGLAGASGTGELFF. The J gene is TRBJ2-2, the V gene TRBV9, with 13 bases lining up with TRBD2. CDR1 is SGDLS and CDR2 is YYNGEE in the germline V gene. The CDR3 has 18 residues. The junction had 10 bases not matched to a gene; V was cut back by 4 bases and J by 4 bases.

The chain is built from TRBV5-1 and TRBJ2-1; 11 bases fit TRBD2. The V gene's germline CDR1 is SGHRS and CDR2 YFSETQ. With 4 bases clipped from V and 10 bases from J, the junction kept 16 bases outside the gene matches. The CDR3 spans 17 residues. CDR3 bases: TGCGCCAGCAGCGCCCTTTCTAGCGGGGGGTACCTTGGGGAGCAGTTCTTC. Its translation: CASSALSSGGYLGEQFF.

The J gene is TRBJ2-3, the V gene TRBV19; 12 positions agree with TRBD2. Per the germline V gene, CDR1 is LNHDA and CDR2 is SQIVND (reference sequence). The CDR3 extends over 16 amino acids. V was pared by 6 bases and J by 2 bases, with 6 bases of the junction left unmatched. CDR3 DNA: TGTGCCAGTAGCCCACTAGCGGGGGGCCTCACAGATACGCAGTATTTT. Translation gives CASSPLAGGLTDTQYF. The full variable domain, with the rest looked up from reference TRBV19 and TRBJ2-3, is DGGITQSPKYLFRKEGQNVTLSCEQNLNHDAMYWYRQDPGQGLRLIYYSQIVNDFQKGDIAEGYSVSREKKESFPLTVTSAQKNPTAFYLCASSPLAGGLTDTQYFGPGTRLTVL.